This entry lists 9 T cell receptor beta chains sequenced from one sample in a study of T cell clonality in common variable immunodeficiency. Data came from immunoSEQ multiplex PCR; TCRdb stores just in-frame clones and leaves some out. The sample presents about 32,000 clones, none singletons. The specimen was peripheral blood mononuclear cells. The receptors were gathered from a person between 18 and 75 years old in good health.

This clone was observed at least ten times. With the read ending 3 residues before the CDR3 end, the germline J gene is used to fill in that end. The chain employs TRBV5-1 and TRBJ1-1; possible D gene TRBD1, 5 bases. CDR3 length: 14 amino acids. Germline values: CDR1 SGHRS, CDR2 YFSETQ. Trimming removed 0 bases at V and 1 base at J, with 7 bases between. CDR3 protein: CASSLEGWNTEAFF. The part of the CDR3 DNA that was read is TGCGCCAGCAGCTTGGAGGGGTGGAACACTGAA. The variable domain in full, completed from reference TRBV5-1 and TRBJ1-1, reads KAGVTQTPRYLIKTRGQQVTLSCSPISGHRSVSWYQQTPGQGLQFLFEYFSETQRNKGNFPGRFSGRQFSNSRSEMNVSTLELGDSALYLCASSLEGWNTEAFFGQGTRLTVV.

For this clone: A far larger clone differs by one base, so this is likely a read error. The missing CDR3 end, 3 residues past where the read stops, is filled in from the germline J gene. The chain combines TRBV30 with TRBJ2-5; the D is unclear. From germline, CDR1 is GTSNPN and CDR2 SVGIG (reference sequence). The CDR3 has 13 amino acids. The CDR3 loop is CPWSKRDQETQYF. CDR3 bases read: TGTCCCTGGAGTAAAAGGGACCAAGAGACC. The entire variable domain, with the rest obtained from reference TRBV30 and TRBJ2-5, is as follows: SQTIHQWPATLVQPVGSPLSLECTVEGTSNPNLYWYRQAAGRGLQLLFYSVGIGQISSEVPQNLSASRPQDRQFILSSKKLLLSDSGFYLCPWSKRDQETQYFGPGTRLLVL.

In its sample, this clone was seen many times. From the germline J gene comes the end of the CDR3, since the read stops 3 residues before it. This chain joins TRBV9 and TRBJ2-5, with 8 positions matching TRBD1. Germline assignment: CDR1 SGDLS and CDR2 YYNGEE. The CDR3 is 15 residues long. Trimming took 5 bases from V and 4 from J; bases not matched to a gene: 10. The CDR3 loop is CASRAGQAAGETQYF. The sequenced part of the CDR3 DNA is TGTGCCAGCAGGGCGGGACAGGCGGCGGGAGAGACC.

As regards this clone: The CDR3 is cut off 3 residues early in the read; its end comes from the germline J gene. The chain carries TRBV7-9 and TRBJ2-1, with D tentatively TRBD1 (6 bases). The germline CDR1 and CDR2 sequences are SEHNR and FQNEAQ (reference sequence). With 11 bases removed from V and 8 bases from J, the gap between germline ends came to 16 bases. The CDR3 consists of 12 residues. CDR3 region: CAGGQIGDEQFF. The part of the CDR3 DNA that was read is TGTGCCGGAGGACAGATTGGGGATGAG.

With regard to this clone: Coverage ceases 3 residues before the CDR3 finishes, and the germline J gene fills in the end. This chain links TRBV19 with TRBJ1-1; no definite D call. Trimming left V 3 bases short and J 7 bases short, with 15 bases between. The CDR3 is made up of 14 amino acids. Germline CDR1 is LNHDA and CDR2 is SQIVND (reference sequence). The CDR3 DNA, read in part, is TGTGCCAGTAGTATCCCCCCCCGGTTAGTTGAA. It translates to CASSIPPRLVE. The entire CDR3 protein reads CASSIPPRLVEAFF. Variable domain in full (rest from reference TRBV19 and TRBJ1-1): DGGITQSPKYLFRKEGQNVTLSCEQNLNHDAMYWYRQDPGQGLRLIYYSQIVNDFQKGDIAEGYSVSREKKESFPLTVTSAQKNPTAFYLCASSIPPRLVEAFFGQGTRLTVV.

This clone was detected ten times or more. The read falls 3 residues short of the CDR3 end, and the missing part is taken from the germline J gene. J is TRBJ2-2 and V is TRBV20-1; D ambiguous. V was trimmed by 4 bases and J by 2 bases, leaving 20 bases between them. This CDR3 spans 17 amino acids. Looked up from germline, CDR1 is DFQATT and CDR2 is SNEGSKA (reference sequence). The CDR3 region is CSATLVGLSSNTGELFF. The part of the CDR3 DNA that was read is TGCAGTGCTACCCTCGTGGGCCTTTCCTCTAACACCGGGGAG.

This clone was counted ten times or more. The DNA ends 3 residues before the CDR3 does, and the rest of the CDR3 is filled in from the germline J gene. The genes are TRBV9 and TRBJ2-1; 13 bases are a match to TRBD2. This CDR3 is 18 amino acids long. Losses at the gene ends were 1 base for V and 5 bases for J; bases not matched to a gene: 9. Germline V gene data show CDR1 as SGDLS and CDR2 as YYNGEE. CDR3 in amino acids: CASSVRTSGSLKHNEQFF. CDR3 DNA, as far as it was read: TGTGCCAGCAGCGTAAGGACTAGCGGGAGTCTGAAGCACAATGAG.

This clone was seen ten or more times. The read gets to within 3 residues of the CDR3 end, and the germline J gene fills in the rest. This chain joins TRBV19 and TRBJ2-5; TRBD2 matches at 12 bases. CDR3 size: 15 residues. Losses at the gene ends were 3 bases for V and 5 bases for J; bases not matched to a gene: 4. CDR1 is LNHDA and CDR2 is SQIVND in the germline V gene (reference sequence). CDR3 amino acids: CASSMASGRGETQYF. The sequenced CDR3 bases are TGTGCCAGTAGTATGGCTAGCGGGAGGGGGGAGACC.

This clone occurred many times. The read finishes 3 residues shy of the CDR3 end, and the germline J gene is used to complete it. The chain joins TRBV14 to TRBJ2-3; D perhaps matches TRBD1 (5 bases). Germline CDR1 SGHDN, CDR2 FVKESK. This CDR3 spans 18 amino acids. V was cut by 3 bases and J by 5 bases, with 24 bases left in between. The chain's CDR3 is CASSHSLGEGFGKDTQYF. CDR3 bases read: TGTGCCAGCAGCCATTCCCTAGGGGAAGGGTTTGGAAAAGATACG.